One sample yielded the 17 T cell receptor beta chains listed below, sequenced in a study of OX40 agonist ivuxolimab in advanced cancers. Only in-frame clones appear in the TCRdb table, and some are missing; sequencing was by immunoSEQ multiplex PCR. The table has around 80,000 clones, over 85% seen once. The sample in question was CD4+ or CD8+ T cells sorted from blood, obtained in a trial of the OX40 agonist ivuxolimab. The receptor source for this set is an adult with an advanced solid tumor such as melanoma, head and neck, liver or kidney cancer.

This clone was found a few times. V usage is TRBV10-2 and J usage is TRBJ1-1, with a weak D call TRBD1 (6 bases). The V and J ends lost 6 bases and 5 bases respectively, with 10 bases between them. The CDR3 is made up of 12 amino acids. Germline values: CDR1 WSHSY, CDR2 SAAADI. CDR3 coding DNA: TGCGCCAGCAGGAGAAGGGGGACTGAAGCTTTCTTT. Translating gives CASRRRGTEAFF.

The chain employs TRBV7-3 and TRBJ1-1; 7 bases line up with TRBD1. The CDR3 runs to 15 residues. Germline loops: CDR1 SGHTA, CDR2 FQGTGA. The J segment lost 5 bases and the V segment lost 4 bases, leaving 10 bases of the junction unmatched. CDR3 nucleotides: TGTGCCAGCAGCTCCGCCCCGACAGGGATAACTGAAGCTTTCTTT. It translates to CASSSAPTGITEAFF.

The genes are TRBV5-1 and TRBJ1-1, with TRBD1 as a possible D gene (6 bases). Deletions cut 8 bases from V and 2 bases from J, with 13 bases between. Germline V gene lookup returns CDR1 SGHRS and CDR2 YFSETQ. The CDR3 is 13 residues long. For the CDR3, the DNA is TGCGCCAGTCAGGGGCAGCCCAACACTGAAGCTTTCTTT. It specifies CASQGQPNTEAFF.

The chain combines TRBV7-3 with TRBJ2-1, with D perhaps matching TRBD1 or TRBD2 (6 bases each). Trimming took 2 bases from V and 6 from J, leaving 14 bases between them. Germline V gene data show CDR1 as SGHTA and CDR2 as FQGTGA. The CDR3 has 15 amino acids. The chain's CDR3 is CASSLFGGPSNEQFF. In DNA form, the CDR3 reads TGTGCCAGCAGCTTATTTGGGGGGCCGAGCAATGAGCAGTTCTTC.

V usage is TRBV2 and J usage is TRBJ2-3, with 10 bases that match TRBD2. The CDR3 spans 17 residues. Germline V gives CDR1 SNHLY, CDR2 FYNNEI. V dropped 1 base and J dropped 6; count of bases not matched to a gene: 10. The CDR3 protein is CASSEGGSSGSWDTQYF. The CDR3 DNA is TGTGCCAGCAGTGAAGGGGGGTCTAGCGGGAGCTGGGATACGCAGTATTTT. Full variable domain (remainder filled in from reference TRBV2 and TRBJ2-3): EPEVTQTPSHQVTQMGQEVILRCVPISNHLYFYWYRQILGQKVEFLVSFYNNEISEKSEIFDDQFSVERPDGSNFTLKIRSTKLEDSAMYFCASSEGGSSGSWDTQYFGPGTRLTVL.

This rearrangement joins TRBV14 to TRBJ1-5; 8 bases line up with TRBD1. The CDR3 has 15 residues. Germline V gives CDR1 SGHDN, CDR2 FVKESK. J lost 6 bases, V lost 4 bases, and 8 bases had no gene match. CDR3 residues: CASSLGQGPGQPQHF. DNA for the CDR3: TGTGCCAGCAGCCTTGGACAGGGTCCGGGTCAGCCCCAGCATTTT.

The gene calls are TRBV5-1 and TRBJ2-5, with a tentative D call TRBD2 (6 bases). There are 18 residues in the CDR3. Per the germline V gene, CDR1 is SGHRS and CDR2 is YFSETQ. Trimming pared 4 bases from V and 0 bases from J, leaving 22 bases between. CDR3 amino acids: CASSGGPGGPSNQETQYF. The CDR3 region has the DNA TGCGCCAGCAGCGGGGGACCCGGGGGTCCTTCCAACCAAGAGACCCAGTACTTC.

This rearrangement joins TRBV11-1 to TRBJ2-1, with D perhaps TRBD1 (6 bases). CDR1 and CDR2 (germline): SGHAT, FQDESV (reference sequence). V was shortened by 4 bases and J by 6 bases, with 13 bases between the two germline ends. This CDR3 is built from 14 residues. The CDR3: CASSSRGGGNEQFF. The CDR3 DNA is TGTGCCAGCAGCTCCAGGGGTGGAGGCAATGAGCAGTTCTTC.

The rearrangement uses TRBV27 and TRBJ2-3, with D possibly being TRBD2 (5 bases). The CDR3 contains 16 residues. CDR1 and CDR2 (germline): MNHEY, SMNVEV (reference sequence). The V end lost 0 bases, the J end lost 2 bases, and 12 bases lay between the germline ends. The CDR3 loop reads CASSLSPGRDTDTQYF. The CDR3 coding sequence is TGTGCCAGCAGTTTATCCCCGGGAAGGGACACAGATACGCAGTATTTT.

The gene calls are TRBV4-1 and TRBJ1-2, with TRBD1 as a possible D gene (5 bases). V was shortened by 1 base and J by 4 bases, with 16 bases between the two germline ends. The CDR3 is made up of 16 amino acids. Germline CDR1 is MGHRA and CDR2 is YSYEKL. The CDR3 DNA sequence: TGCGCCAGCAGCCAAGGGAGCCCTAACAGGTTCTATGGCTACACCTTC. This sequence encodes CASSQGSPNRFYGYTF.

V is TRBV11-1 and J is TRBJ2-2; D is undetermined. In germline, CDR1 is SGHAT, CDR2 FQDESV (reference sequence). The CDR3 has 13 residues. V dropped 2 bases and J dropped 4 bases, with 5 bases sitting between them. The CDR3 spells CASSLSLTGELFF. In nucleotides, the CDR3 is TGTGCCAGCAGCTTATCCCTCACCGGGGAGCTGTTTTTT. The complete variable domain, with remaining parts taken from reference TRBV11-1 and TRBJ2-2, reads EAEVAQSPRYKITEKSQAVAFWCDPISGHATLYWYRQILGQGPELLVQFQDESVVDDSQLPKDRFSAERLKGVDSTLKIQPAELGDSAMYLCASSLSLTGELFFGEGSRLTVL.

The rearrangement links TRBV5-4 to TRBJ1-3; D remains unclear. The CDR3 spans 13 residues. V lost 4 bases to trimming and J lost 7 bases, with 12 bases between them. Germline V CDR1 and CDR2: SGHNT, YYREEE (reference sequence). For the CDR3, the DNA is TGTGCCAGCAGCCAAGGACCACCCAACACCATATATTTT. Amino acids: CASSQGPPNTIYF.

As DNA, the CDR3 is TGTGCCTGGTCCCGGGACAGGGCTGAAGCTTTCTTT. This sequence encodes CAWSRDRAEAFF. The chain has TRBV30 and TRBJ1-1; 9 positions agree with TRBD1. The trim removed 5 bases at V and 6 bases at J, leaving 4 bases unmatched. Germline-derived CDR1 and CDR2 are GTSNPN and SVGIG (reference sequence). The CDR3 runs 12 residues.

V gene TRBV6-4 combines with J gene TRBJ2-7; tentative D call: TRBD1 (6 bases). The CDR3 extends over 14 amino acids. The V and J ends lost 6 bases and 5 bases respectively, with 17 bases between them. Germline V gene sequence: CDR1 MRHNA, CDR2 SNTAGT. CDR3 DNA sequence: TGTGCCAGCAGAGTCAGGGGAAATCTACACGAGCAGTACTTC. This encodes CASRVRGNLHEQYF.

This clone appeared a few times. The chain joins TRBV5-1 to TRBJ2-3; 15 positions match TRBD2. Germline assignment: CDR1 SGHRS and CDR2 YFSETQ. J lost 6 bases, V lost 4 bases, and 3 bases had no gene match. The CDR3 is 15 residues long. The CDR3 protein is CASSPGTSGRDTQYF. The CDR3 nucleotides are TGCGCCAGCAGCCCCGGGACTAGCGGGAGGGATACGCAGTATTTT.

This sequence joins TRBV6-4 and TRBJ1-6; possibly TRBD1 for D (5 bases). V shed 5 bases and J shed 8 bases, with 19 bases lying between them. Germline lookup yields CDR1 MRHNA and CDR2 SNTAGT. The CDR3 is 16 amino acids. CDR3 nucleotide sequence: TGTGCCAGCAGTACCCCTAGGACATGGGGGGATTCACCCCTCCACTTT. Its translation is CASSTPRTWGDSPLHF.

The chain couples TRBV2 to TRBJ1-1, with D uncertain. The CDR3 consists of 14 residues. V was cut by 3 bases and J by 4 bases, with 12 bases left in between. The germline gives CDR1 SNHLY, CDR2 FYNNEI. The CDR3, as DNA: TGTGCCAGCAGTGATCGGGGTACCGGCACTGAAGCTTTCTTT. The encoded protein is CASSDRGTGTEAFF.